Listed below are T cell receptor beta chains from one sample, sequenced in a study of T cell clusters in autoimmune cytopenias. TCRdb derives one entry per CDR3 protein from the multiplex PCR reads, leaving out DNA. The specimen's table records 9,000 to 15,000 distinct CDR3 sequences. These records were also assigned to another study, of T cell repertoires in aging, cancer and after chemotherapy.

The sample comprised peripheral blood. Receptor source: a human donor in good health. The CDR3 runs from the conserved cysteine through the conserved F or W. A row's size may be missing; if present it is once, few, many or a size class.

clone size | J gene | V gene | CDR3 protein
NA | TRBJ1-6 | TRBV6-5 | CASSTQNSPLHF
NA | TRBJ1-4 | TRBV11-3 | CASSLDTEKLFF
NA | TRBJ2-1 | TRBV29-1 | CSGAGGAPNEQFF
NA | TRBJ1-1 | TRBV6-1 | CASRAGLNTEAFF
NA | TRBJ1-5 | TRBV6-1 | CASTVQGGGNQPQHF
NA | TRBJ1-4 | TRBV6-6 | CASSPQGQGEEKLFF
NA | TRBJ2-3 | TRBV15 | CATSSQREGGRDTQYF
NA | TRBJ2-2 | TRBV7-2 | CASSLLGLAGEGELFF
NA | TRBJ2-3 | TRBV7-6 | CASSLGGGATDTQYF
NA | TRBJ2-2 | TRBV19 | CASKAANTGELFF
NA | TRBJ2-3 | TRBV12-3/TRBV12-4 | CASNLAGGPFDTQYF
NA | TRBJ1-3 | TRBV7-9 | CASSRENRVDTIYF
NA | TRBJ1-1 | TRBV29-1 | CSVEPRRNTEAFF
NA | TRBJ2-1 | TRBV30 | CASGPSNEQFF
NA | TRBJ2-3 | TRBV5-5 | CASSSRAPADTQYF
NA | TRBJ2-5 | TRBV5-6 | CASSPGQGRVEETQYF
NA | TRBJ1-2 | TRBV6-6 | CASRGRTGDGYTF
NA | TRBJ2-7 | TRBV5-4 | CASSSRDGVSYEQYF
NA | TRBJ1-6 | TRBV11-3 | CASSLGVTNSPLHF
medium-sized | TRBJ2-7 | TRBV6-5 | CASTRQGGNEQYF
NA | TRBJ2-2 | TRBV5-3 | CARSPTGANCTGELFF
medium-sized | TRBJ2-5 | TRBV29-1 | CSVASRGGGETQYF
NA | TRBJ1-2 | TRBV30 | CAWSSLRADSLSGYTF
NA | TRBJ1-2 | TRBV27 | CASSLGTGGNYGYTF
NA | TRBJ2-3 | TRBV7-6 | CASSLGWVGGGTTDTQYF
NA | TRBJ1-1 | TRBV30 | CAWTKRGGNTEAFF
NA | TRBJ1-3 | TRBV30 | CAWNRGERNTIYF
NA | TRBJ1-4 | TRBV12-3/TRBV12-4 | CASSLEAGSGYNEKLFF
NA | TRBJ1-6 | TRBV30 | CAWSVRSENSPLHF
NA | TRBJ2-3 | TRBV30 | CAWSSGGQGPDTQYF
NA | TRBJ1-1 | TRBV6-5 | CASSYRGALKDTEAFF
NA | TRBJ2-1 | TRBV6-1 | CASSNTGMSSYNEQFF
NA | TRBJ1-4 | TRBV6-6 | CASTNRVTNEKLFF
NA | TRBJ2-3 | TRBV5-5 | CASSNSGGVDTQYF
NA | TRBJ1-1 | TRBV19 | CASMLQGGSTEAFF
NA | TRBJ2-5 | TRBV7-6 | CASSLVSAGAGETQYF
NA | TRBJ1-2 | TRBV27 | CASSLSGQYGYTF
NA | TRBJ2-7 | TRBV5-6 | CASSLTYQEQYF
NA | TRBJ2-3 | TRBV6-6 | CASHVAGVADTQYF
NA | TRBJ2-2 | TRBV19 | CASSIFVWTTNTGELFF
NA | TRBJ2-7 | TRBV19 | CASSAVLFSYEQYF
medium-sized | TRBJ2-1 | TRBV11-3 | CASSGGRYNEQFF
NA | TRBJ2-3 | TRBV5-4 | CASSSRTGLPTDTQYF
NA | TRBJ2-1 | TRBV15 | CATSRGERGEQFF
NA | TRBJ1-2 | TRBV6-1 | CASRGGGLSYGYTF
medium-sized | TRBJ2-2 | TRBV5-5 | CASSDRADGELFF
NA | TRBJ2-3 | TRBV5-1 | CASSLVVVGGASDTQYF
NA | TRBJ2-5 | TRBV12-3/TRBV12-4 | CASSYGGEQMQTQYF